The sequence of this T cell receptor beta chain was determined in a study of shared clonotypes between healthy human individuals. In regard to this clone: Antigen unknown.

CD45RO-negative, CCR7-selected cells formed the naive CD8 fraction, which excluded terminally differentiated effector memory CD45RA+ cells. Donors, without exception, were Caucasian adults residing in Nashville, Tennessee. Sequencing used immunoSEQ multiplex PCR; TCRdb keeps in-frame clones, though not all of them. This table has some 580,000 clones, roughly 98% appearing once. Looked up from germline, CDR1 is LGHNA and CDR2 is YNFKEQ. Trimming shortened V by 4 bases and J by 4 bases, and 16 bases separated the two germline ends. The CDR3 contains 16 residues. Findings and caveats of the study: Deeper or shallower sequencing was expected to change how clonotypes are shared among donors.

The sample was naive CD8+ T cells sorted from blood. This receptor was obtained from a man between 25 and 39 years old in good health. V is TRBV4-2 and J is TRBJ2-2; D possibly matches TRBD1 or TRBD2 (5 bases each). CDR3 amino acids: CASSLDLAGSTGELFF. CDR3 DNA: TGTGCCAGCAGCCTTGACCTGGCAGGGAGCACCGGGGAGCTGTTTTTT.